The entry below describes one T cell receptor beta chain. Its antigen remains unidentified. Stated time point: blood 2 weeks post-SBRT. Treatment in this sample: 15 Gy SBRT to primary tumor, nephrectomy 4 weeks later. Clear cell pathology was present in this patient's renal cell carcinoma. These data belong to a study of radiation and T cells in renal cell carcinoma. Study information: Nephrectomy followed 15 Gy stereotactic body radiation by 4 weeks.

Findings and caveats of the study: Top tumor clonotypes rose in blood 2 weeks post-radiation, then contracted.

Profiling relied on immunoSEQ multiplex PCR, and the TCRdb table lists in-frame clones only, not all of them. The table records some 130,000 clones, over 75% of them present only once. This specimen consisted of blood, obtained from a patient whose treatment included radiotherapy and nephrectomy. This clonotype was sampled from an older woman with renal cell carcinoma.

The DNA of the CDR3 is TGTGCCAGCAGCCCCCGAGGGCGGGGCTACGAGCAGTACTTC. This encodes CASSPRGRGYEQYF. The chain uses TRBV9 and TRBJ2-7; D possibly corresponds to TRBD2 (6 bases). The CDR3 loop spans 14 amino acids. With 4 bases removed from V and 3 bases from J, the gap between germline ends came to 14 bases. The germline gives CDR1 SGDLS, CDR2 YYNGEE.